The present entry profiles one T cell receptor beta chain with its context. Germline values: CDR1 SGHAT, CDR2 FQNNGV. V lost 0 bases and J lost 3, with 5 bases in between. This CDR3 region has 13 residues. The sample belongs to a study of cytomegalovirus exposure and HLA in healthy donors. Sequencing used immunoSEQ multiplex PCR; TCRdb keeps in-frame clones, though not all of them. In the table there are 100,000 to 150,000 clones, approximately 94% of which are singletons. V gene TRBV11-2 combines with J gene TRBJ2-5, with D unresolved. Sequencing used PBMCs. This receptor was identified in a woman younger than 35 in good health and CMV-seronegative. The DNA of the CDR3 is TGTGCCAGCAGCTTAGATCCGGAAGAGACCCAGTACTTC. Protein: CASSLDPEETQYF.